This TCR beta chain was sequenced in a study of shared clonotypes between healthy human individuals (dated by TCRdb to 2020 to 2022). A note on the overall study: The cohort included a few men and a couple of women between 18 and 49 years of age. Different laboratories and diverse techniques were used to prepare libraries and sequence TCR repertoires, to increase sequencing depth and limit assay-specific biases. Per donor, three plates each were used for CD4 naive and CD4 memory, two for CD8 naive, and one for CD8 memory. The study deeply sequenced blood TCR repertoires of five healthy adults to estimate repertoire size and the extent of clonotype sharing between individuals. Each donor's leukapheresis produced roughly between roughly 0.94 and 9.5 billion PBMCs.

Donors were healthy HIV-negative adults with no recently reported acute infections or vaccinations. Only Caucasian adults living in Nashville, Tennessee, USA were represented among the donors. Magnetic negative selection was used to enrich CD4+ T cells, after which naive cells were positively selected on CD45RA and the negative fraction became the memory subset. Blood was obtained by leukapheresis, after which PBMCs were separated by Ficoll-Histopaque density gradient centrifugation and cryopreserved in liquid nitrogen vapor phase. Analytical flow cytometry was used to check the purity and quantity of every magnetically sorted T cell population. Each sorted fraction had its genomic DNA isolated and then quantified by UV absorbance on a Nanodrop 2000c. Using the deep immunoSEQ assay, TCR CDR3 regions were amplified from genomic DNA by multiplex PCR. Extracted genomic DNA from each cell subset was distributed evenly across all wells of several immunoSEQ 96-well plates, and each plate was treated as a replicate. Each replicate PCR for sorted subsets received roughly 200 ng genomic DNA, equal to 28,000 or so T cell genomes. Purified libraries were quantified with a Qubit 3.0 fluorometer, sized on a Bioanalyzer 2100, and re-quantified with the KAPA Library Quantification kit. Each immunoSEQ 96-well plate was sequenced on its own single-read 150-cycle Illumina NextSeq 550 flow cell. The paper's data handling went like this. The immunoSEQ output contained only junctional sequences without quality scores, so filtering could not match that applied to full-length reads. Sequences were annotated with PyIR, a Python wrapper for IgBLAST v1.9, and V/J genes and CDR3 were assigned using IMGT germline references. Reads were removed for weak V/J assignments (E-value above 1e-6), missing CDR3, stop codons, out-of-frame junctions, or ambiguous translated residues. V3J clonotypes were defined by identical inferred V gene, J gene, and CDR3 amino acid sequence. To compute the percentage overlap between repertoires, the number of shared unique clonotypes was divided by the size of the smaller repertoire. Richness of each repertoire was evaluated using RTK rarefaction, the Chao1 estimator, and Recon v2.1 estimates of unobserved clonotypes. For all TCRbeta clonotypes obtained by the gDNA method from a handful of donors, generation probabilities were computed with OLGA. TCRdb holds this immuneACCESS table with in-frame rearrangements only. Some clones are missing; in checked studies, unresolved V genes explain under half, and the rest has no known cause. V, J and clone size are taken as reported in that table, and D and trimming were inferred from the DNA itself. The sample contains over a million clones, more than 95% of them found a single time. The ten largest clones take up about 1% of the sample.

Beyond this particular receptor, the publication reports: Even with the large sequencing depth, rarefaction of the sorted-subset datasets indicated that sequencing was incomplete. Across a handful of donors, roughly 5.4% of naive CD4, more than 3% of naive CD8, 2% to 2.5% of memory CD4, and around 0.4% of memory CD8 clonotypes were shared. Sampling was restricted to blood, and TCR repertoires in tissues likely differ from the TCR repertoires found in blood. Naive subsets generally had larger estimated clonotype richness than memory subsets did. Because the study included only a small number of donors, the genetic and exposure-history diversity represented was limited. Pairwise subsampling indicated that sequencing depth was expected to affect the degree of clonotype sharing among donors. Higher generation probabilities were observed for clonotypes shared by all four sorted-subset donors than for non-shared clonotypes.

To note about this clone: Its target antigen remains unknown. Per-nucleotide qualities are absent, and no much larger clonotype sits a single base away.

The TCR originated in a man between 25 and 39 years old in good health. The sample comprised naive CD4+ T cells sorted from blood. The intended sense of this specimen's cell subset or site label: CD45RA+ positively selected.

CDR3 loop: CASSPLAGGPTEQFF. DNA sequence: TGTGCCAGCAGCCCCTTAGCGGGAGGGCCTACCGAGCAGTTCTTC. The chain employs TRBV11-3 and TRBJ2-1; TRBD2 agrees with 11 junctional bases. The germline V gene provides CDR1 SGHNT and CDR2 YENEEA. The germline V and J ends show losses of 5 bases and 10 bases respectively, and no gene match explains 10 bases of the junction. Its CDR3 holds 15 amino acids, cysteine through phenylalanine. The retained sequence is limited to the CDR3, 45 bases, with the frame set at the first base.